What follows are 7 T cell receptor beta chains derived from one specimen sequenced in a study of T cell changes during pregnancy in multiple sclerosis. Sequencing was performed with immunoSEQ multiplex PCR; in TCRdb, only in-frame clones are kept and a portion is missing. The table records tens of thousands of clones, roughly nine tenths of them present only once. The sequenced sample was CD4+ T cells from peripheral blood mononuclear cells, obtained in the third trimester of pregnancy. The receptor set was obtained from a female donor in good health, enrolled as a control in a pregnancy study.

This rearrangement joins TRBV7-2 to TRBJ2-7, with 8 positions matching TRBD1. This CDR3 spans 15 amino acids. Germline trimming cut 2 bases from V and 6 bases from J; bases unmatched to any gene: 9. The germline CDR1 and CDR2 sequences are SGHTA and FQGNSA. This CDR3 is CASSLYGTGVTEQYF. The CDR3 DNA reads as TGTGCCAGCAGCTTATACGGGACAGGTGTTACCGAGCAGTACTTC.

The V call is TRBV11-1, the J call TRBJ2-5, with TRBD1 matching over 11 bases. Germline CDR1 is SGHAT and CDR2 is FQDESV (reference sequence). This CDR3 region has 16 residues. Losses at the gene ends were 5 bases for V and 1 base for J; bases not matched to a gene: 6. The CDR3 region has the DNA TGTGCCAGCAGCCTATCCGGGACAGGGGGCCAAGAGACCCAGTACTTC. The encoded protein is CASSLSGTGGQETQYF.

CDR3: CASSLVGTSEETQYF. Here the CDR3 DNA reads TGTGCCAGCAGCTTGGTTGGGACTAGCGAAGAGACCCAGTACTTC. The rearrangement links TRBV5-6 to TRBJ2-5; 10 bases agree with TRBD2. The CDR3 runs to 15 residues. The junction had 2 bases not matched to a gene; V was cut back by 0 bases and J by 3 bases. Looked up from germline, CDR1 is SGHDT and CDR2 is YYEEEE. Complete variable domain (other parts from reference TRBV5-6 and TRBJ2-5): DAGVTQSPTHLIKTRGQQVTLRCSPKSGHDTVSWYQQALGQGPQFIFQYYEEEERQRGNFPDRFSGHQFPNYSSELNVNALLLGDSALYLCASSLVGTSEETQYFGPGTRLLVL.

This clone appeared a single time. The chain links TRBV7-2 to TRBJ1-2, with 11 bases matching TRBD1. Per germline, CDR1 SGHTA and CDR2 FQGNSA. The CDR3 contains 15 residues. Losses at the gene ends were 3 bases for V and 4 bases for J; bases not matched to a gene: 4. CDR3 in DNA: TGTGCCAGCAGCTTGGACAGGGGGCATGGCTATGGCTACACCTTC. This codes for CASSLDRGHGYGYTF.

This rearrangement joins TRBV30 to TRBJ1-2, with D hard to call. Per the germline V gene, CDR1 is GTSNPN and CDR2 is SVGIG (reference sequence). The V end was cut by 4 bases, the J end by 2 bases, with 5 bases between. The CDR3 runs 11 residues. The CDR3 nucleotides read TGTGCCTGGACCCTAAACTATGGCTACACCTTC. Amino acid sequence: CAWTLNYGYTF.

The genes are TRBV5-1 and TRBJ1-1, with TRBD1 as a possible D gene (6 bases). The germline CDR1 and CDR2 sequences are SGHRS and YFSETQ. Trimming took off 0 bases at V and 1 base at J, with 10 bases between the two ends. The CDR3 is 15 amino acids. The CDR3, as DNA: TGCGCCAGCAGCTTGGAGACAGGAGCGAACACTGAAGCTTTCTTT. This encodes CASSLETGANTEAFF.

This clone was detected a few times. V is TRBV7-9 and J is TRBJ1-1; a possible D gene is TRBD1 (5 bases). V was clipped by 5 bases and J by 6 bases, with 16 bases between them. Germline V gene data show CDR1 as SEHNR and CDR2 as FQNEAQ (reference sequence). The CDR3 totals 14 residues. The chain's CDR3 is CASSRVGGEPEAFF. CDR3 in DNA: TGTGCCAGCAGCCGTGTGGGGGGAGAACCTGAAGCTTTCTTT.